This entry lists 30 T cell receptor beta chains sequenced from one sample in a study of lymphopenia after photon versus proton radiotherapy. The method was immunoSEQ multiplex PCR; TCRdb's version includes in-frame clones alone and lacks a portion of them. The sample has approximately 30,000 clones, around 81% seen once. The source was peripheral blood, collected from a patient treated with photon-based radiotherapy. Receptor source: a man aged 45-65 years with gastric cancer.

A few counts support this clone. This sequence joins TRBV7-3 and TRBJ2-7, with TRBD1 as a possible D gene (5 bases). This CDR3 region has 13 residues. Trimming cost V 1 base and J 8 bases, with 12 bases left between them. Germline values: CDR1 SGHTA, CDR2 FQGTGA. This CDR3 is CASSLNQGNQQYF. DNA of the CDR3: TGTGCCAGCAGCTTAAACCAGGGAAATCAGCAGTACTTC.

The rearrangement uses TRBV10-2 and TRBJ2-5; the D gene is possibly TRBD2 (6 bases). V was trimmed by 10 bases and J by 5 bases, leaving 23 bases between them. The CDR3 totals 15 residues. Looked up from germline, CDR1 is WSHSY and CDR2 is SAAADI. The CDR3 nucleotides are TGCGCCACCATCCCCAAGTGGGCGGGGAGGGAGACCCAGTACTTC. It yields the protein CATIPKWAGRETQYF.

This chain joins TRBV11-3 and TRBJ2-2; D gene ambiguous. V dropped 0 bases and J dropped 1 base, with 3 bases sitting between them. Germline CDR1 is SGHNT and CDR2 is YENEEA. The CDR3 is made up of 14 amino acids. CDR3 loop: CASSLDRNTGELFF. The CDR3 nucleotides are TGTGCCAGCAGCTTAGACAGGAACACCGGGGAGCTGTTTTTT. The full variable domain, completed using reference TRBV11-3 and TRBJ2-2, is EAGVVQSPRYKIIEKKQPVAFWCNPISGHNTLYWYLQNLGQGPELLIRYENEEAVDDSQLPKDRFSAERLKGVDSTLKIQPAELGDSAVYLCASSLDRNTGELFFGEGSRLTVL.

This clone has more than one count but fewer than ten. The V gene is TRBV5-6, the J gene TRBJ2-7; D is possibly TRBD1 (6 bases). Trimming pared 3 bases from V and 1 base from J, leaving 11 bases between. This CDR3 spans 14 amino acids. Germline CDR1 SGHDT, CDR2 YYEEEE. CDR3 protein: CASSSRTVSYEQYV. The CDR3 DNA reads TGTGCCAGCAGCTCTCGGACAGTTTCCTACGAGCAGTACGTC.

This rearrangement joins TRBV9 to TRBJ2-1; 7 nucleotides match TRBD1. The junction had 4 bases not matched to a gene; V was cut back by 3 bases and J by 7 bases. Germline V lookup: CDR1 SGDLS, CDR2 YYNGEE. This CDR3 has 13 amino acids. CDR3 loop: CASSARQGNEQFF. In DNA form, the CDR3 reads TGTGCCAGCAGCGCCCGACAGGGAAATGAGCAGTTCTTC.

The chain links TRBV5-3 to TRBJ1-1; D is possibly TRBD1 (6 bases). TRBV5-3 is treated as an ORF (open reading frame) with a function not yet certain. This CDR3 spans 15 amino acids. Trimming took 4 bases from V and 4 from J, leaving 17 bases between them. Here the CDR3 reads CARSPIRRGGTEAFF. In DNA, the CDR3 is TGTGCCAGAAGCCCCATTCGCAGGGGAGGCACTGAAGCTTTCTTT.

This clone was counted a single time. The chain combines TRBV15 with TRBJ2-2; no definite D call. The germline gives CDR1 LNHNV, CDR2 YYDKDF (reference sequence). This CDR3 comprises 14 residues. V was pared by 3 bases and J by 1 base, with 6 bases between. The CDR3 region is CATSSYQNTGELFF. CDR3 nucleotide sequence: TGTGCCACCAGCAGTTACCAGAACACCGGGGAGCTGTTTTTT.

CDR3 DNA: TGTGCCAGCAGCTTAGGACAGGGGGCACTAAATGAGCAGTTCTTC. Translation gives CASSLGQGALNEQFF. This sequence joins TRBV5-6 and TRBJ2-1; 11 nucleotides match TRBD1. Germline-derived CDR1 and CDR2 are SGHDT and YYEEEE. Germline trimming cut 2 bases from V and 7 bases from J; bases unmatched to any gene: 5. The CDR3 is 15 residues long.

The rearrangement joins TRBV7-2 to TRBJ2-3; D call uncertain. This CDR3 comprises 17 residues. V lost 2 bases and J 2 bases, leaving 17 bases between the germline ends. Germline V gene data show CDR1 as SGHTA and CDR2 as FQGNSA. The CDR3 coding sequence is TGTGCCAGCAGCTTATCATTTGGCGGCCCAGTCACAGATACGCAGTATTTT. It specifies CASSLSFGGPVTDTQYF.

This chain connects TRBV6-5 to TRBJ1-6, with TRBD1 identical over 7 bases. V shed 2 bases and J 5 bases; nucleotides not matched to a gene: 3. The V gene's germline CDR1 is MNHEY and CDR2 SVGAGI. The CDR3 is 15 residues long. CDR3 in amino acids: CASSYGDRDNSPLHF. The CDR3 DNA is TGTGCCAGCAGTTACGGGGACAGAGATAATTCACCCCTCCACTTT.

This clone came up a few times. The genes are TRBV30 and TRBJ2-3; D may match TRBD1 or TRBD2 (5 bases each). From germline, CDR1 is GTSNPN and CDR2 SVGIG (reference sequence). V gave up 0 bases and J gave up 5 bases, with 21 bases separating them. This CDR3 spans 17 amino acids. CDR3 protein: CAWSVPFYEGQGDTQYF. In DNA, the CDR3 is TGTGCCTGGAGTGTCCCCTTCTATGAGGGGCAGGGAGATACGCAGTATTTT.

A single count supports this clone. J is TRBJ1-2 and V is TRBV4-3, with 7 bases that match TRBD1. This CDR3 spans 15 amino acids. Germline trimming cut 4 bases from V and 6 bases from J; bases unmatched to any gene: 11. CDR1 and CDR2 from the germline V gene are LGHNA and YSLEER. In nucleotides, the CDR3 is TGCGCCAGCAGCCCGGGGACAGCCGGTATCGATGGCTACACCTTC. Its protein is CASSPGTAGIDGYTF.

The chain carries TRBV2 and TRBJ2-5; TRBD2 is a possible D gene (5 bases). The germline CDR1 and CDR2 sequences are SNHLY and FYNNEI. This CDR3 spans 16 amino acids. Trimming left V 3 bases short and J 5 bases short, with 19 bases between. The CDR3 nucleotides are TGTGCCAGCAGTGAGAGGAGGCTCACCGCTACGGAGACCCAGTACTTC. Amino acid sequence: CASSERRLTATETQYF.

For the CDR3, the DNA is TGTGCCAGCAGCGTTCCGCCTAGCGCTTCTCAAGAGACCCAGTACTTC. Translation: CASSVPPSASQETQYF. The chain has TRBV7-7 and TRBJ2-5; a possible D gene is TRBD2 (6 bases). The CDR3 is 16 amino acids. Trimming took off 5 bases at V and 2 bases at J, with 18 bases between the two ends. The germline gives CDR1 SSHAT, CDR2 FNYEAQ (reference sequence).

The chain is built from TRBV10-2 and TRBJ2-2, with TRBD1 identical over 7 bases. V shed 4 bases and J 5 bases; nucleotides not matched to a gene: 13. CDR1 WSHSY and CDR2 SAAADI come from the germline V gene. There are 17 residues in the CDR3. In DNA, the CDR3 is TGCGCCAGCAGTGCGCGGCCAGGGGACAGTTTAACCGGGGAGCTGTTTTTT. This codes for CASSARPGDSLTGELFF.

The J gene is TRBJ2-2, the V gene TRBV9; 11 nucleotides match TRBD2. The CDR3 covers 15 residues. Per germline, CDR1 SGDLS and CDR2 YYNGEE. V lost 4 bases and J lost 5; bases outside the gene matches: 4. DNA of the CDR3: TGTGCCAGCAGCAAATCTAGCGGGGGGACCGGGGAGCTGTTTTTT. It yields the protein CASSKSSGGTGELFF.

The chain employs TRBV7-8 and TRBJ1-1, with no clear D. The ends were cut back, 3 bases at V and 2 bases at J, with 10 bases in the middle. Per the germline V gene, CDR1 is SGHVS and CDR2 is FQNEAQ. The CDR3 extends over 14 amino acids. Written as DNA, the CDR3 is TGTGCCAGCAGCTTTCGGGGTTTCAACACTGAAGCTTTCTTT. Protein product: CASSFRGFNTEAFF.

The table lists this clone with a count of one. CDR3 DNA sequence: TGTGCCAGTAGTCAAACGGATACGCAGTATTTT. It codes for CASSQTDTQYF. The rearrangement links TRBV19 to TRBJ2-3; no clear D gene. Trimming left V 5 bases short and J 6 bases short, with 6 bases between. The germline gives CDR1 LNHDA, CDR2 SQIVND (reference sequence). The CDR3 runs to 11 residues. Variable domain in full (rest from reference TRBV19 and TRBJ2-3): DGGITQSPKYLFRKEGQNVTLSCEQNLNHDAMYWYRQDPGQGLRLIYYSQIVNDFQKGDIAEGYSVSREKKESFPLTVTSAQKNPTAFYLCASSQTDTQYFGPGTRLTVL.

This clone was detected a few times. This chain connects TRBV27 to TRBJ1-5, with unresolved D. V lost 4 bases to trimming and J lost 3 bases, with 7 bases between them. This CDR3 has 13 residues. Germline V gene sequence: CDR1 MNHEY, CDR2 SMNVEV (reference sequence). CDR3 nucleotides: TGTGCCAGCAGTTGGCGGGACAATCAGCCCCAGCATTTT. This encodes CASSWRDNQPQHF.

The chain employs TRBV11-2 and TRBJ2-3; D may be TRBD2 (5 bases). Trimming took off 5 bases at V and 7 bases at J, with 16 bases between the two ends. Germline V gene sequence: CDR1 SGHAT, CDR2 FQNNGV. The CDR3 has 14 amino acids. CDR3 residues: CASSPRERWNTQYF. CDR3 sequence (DNA): TGTGCCAGCAGCCCTCGGGAACGTTGGAATACGCAGTATTTT.

This chain's CDR3 is CASSLSRRNEQFF. The CDR3 coding sequence is TGTGCCAGCAGTTTATCCCGACGCAATGAGCAGTTCTTC. J is TRBJ2-1 and V is TRBV27, with D unclear. The germline V gene encodes CDR1 MNHEY and CDR2 SMNVEV (reference sequence). The V and J ends lost 0 bases and 6 bases respectively, with 6 bases between them. This CDR3 is 13 amino acids long.

The chain employs TRBV5-1 and TRBJ1-5; D remains unclear. Germline V gives CDR1 SGHRS, CDR2 YFSETQ. The germline V and J ends were trimmed by 4 bases and 3 bases, with 11 bases remaining between them. The CDR3 length is 14 residues. The DNA of the CDR3 is TGCGCCAGCAGCCCGGACGGGGTCAATCAGCCCCAGCATTTT. It specifies CASSPDGVNQPQHF.

This clone has just a few counts. This chain uses TRBV18 with TRBJ1-2, with unresolved D. The germline gives CDR1 KGHSH, CDR2 LQKENI. This CDR3 is built from 15 residues. The V gene lost 3 bases and the J gene lost 1 base, with 12 bases spanning the gap. CDR3 nucleotide sequence: TGTGCCAGCTCACCGAGTCTGGGGAGTAACTATGGCTACACCTTC. Encoded protein: CASSPSLGSNYGYTF.

This rearrangement joins TRBV6-1 to TRBJ2-2; TRBD2 matches 9 bases. J was trimmed by 0 bases and V by 1 base; bases with no gene match: 3. The CDR3 runs to 17 residues. Germline V CDR1 and CDR2: MNHNS, SASEGT. The CDR3 sequence is CASSEVGLAANTGELFF. The CDR3 bases are TGTGCCAGCAGTGAAGTGGGACTAGCAGCGAACACCGGGGAGCTGTTTTTT.

This clone was seen a few times. The J gene is TRBJ2-2, the V gene TRBV5-1, with 7 bases matching TRBD1. Germline CDR1 SGHRS, CDR2 YFSETQ. With V trimmed by 3 bases and J by 7 bases, 6 bases remained unmatched. There are 14 residues in the CDR3. The CDR3 sequence is CASSWDSLGGELFF. The CDR3 nucleotides read TGCGCCAGCAGCTGGGACAGCCTTGGCGGGGAGCTGTTTTTT.

The chain links TRBV7-6 to TRBJ2-3; TRBD2 matches 12 bases. V trimming: 7 bases; J trimming: 5 bases; junction bases outside the gene matches: 13. This CDR3 has 17 residues. CDR1 and CDR2 from the germline V gene are SGHVS and FNYEAQ. Here the CDR3 DNA reads TGTGCCAGCACCCTCATGGCTAGCGGGGGGGCCGTAGATACGCAGTATTTT. It specifies CASTLMASGGAVDTQYF.

The chain employs TRBV5-5 and TRBJ2-2; possibly TRBD1 for D (5 bases). CDR3 size: 16 residues. The V end was cut by 1 base, the J end by 7 bases, with 17 bases between. The germline CDR1 and CDR2 sequences are SGHKS and YYEKEE (reference sequence). CDR3 DNA: TGTGCCAGCAGCTTGTATTCTCAAGGGGTCGGCGGGGAGCTGTTTTTT. It encodes CASSLYSQGVGGELFF.

The V and J genes are TRBV15 and TRBJ1-5; a weak D match, TRBD1 (5 bases). Trimming left V 0 bases short and J 7 bases short, with 13 bases between. The CDR3 is 15 residues long. In germline, CDR1 is LNHNV, CDR2 YYDKDF (reference sequence). The CDR3 DNA reads as TGTGCCACCAGCAGAGATTGGACCTCAGGGCAGCCCCAGCATTTT. This gives the protein CATSRDWTSGQPQHF.

The J gene is TRBJ2-1, the V gene TRBV2; 11 positions match TRBD1. CDR1 is SNHLY and CDR2 is FYNNEI in the germline V gene. Germline trimming cut 7 bases from V and 6 bases from J; bases unmatched to any gene: 5. There are 14 residues in the CDR3. For the CDR3, the DNA is TGTGCCAGCACCTGGGGACAGGGGGTCAATGAGCAGTTCTTC. Translation: CASTWGQGVNEQFF.

By sample fraction, this clone is large (0.1 to 1%). The rearrangement links TRBV10-3 to TRBJ2-3; maybe TRBD2 (5 bases). The CDR3 sequence is 14 residues long. Trimming pared 3 bases from V and 0 bases from J, leaving 7 bases between. CDR1 and CDR2 (germline): ENHRY, SYGVKD. CDR3 sequence reads: CAISDRTSTDTQYF. The CDR3 DNA follows: TGTGCCATCAGTGACAGGACTAGCACAGATACGCAGTATTTT.